The entry below gives a single T cell receptor (beta chain) sequence along with its context. The sample originates from a study of blood T cell repertoires in COVID-19. Sequencing used immunoSEQ multiplex PCR; TCRdb keeps in-frame clones, though not all of them. The repertoire has approximately 140,000 clones, over 80% of them found once; the top ten carry nearly 3%. Per the germline V gene, CDR1 is MNHEY and CDR2 is SVGAGI. There are 14 residues in the CDR3. V shed 2 bases and J shed 2 bases, with 9 bases lying between them. This chain joins TRBV6-5 and TRBJ1-1; unclear D gene. The sample consisted of peripheral blood. The source of this sequence is a middle-aged woman with active or convalescent COVID-19. The CDR3 sequence: CASSYGEVNTEAFF. Here the CDR3 DNA reads TGTGCCAGCAGTTACGGGGAGGTCAACACTGAAGCTTTCTTT.